One sample yielded the 9 T cell receptor beta chains listed below, sequenced in a study of shared T cell receptors in the human thymus (dated by TCRdb to about 2021). The library relied on the immunoSEQ multiplex PCR assay. TCRdb holds this immuneACCESS table with in-frame rearrangements only. Some clones are missing; in checked studies, unresolved V genes explain under half, and the rest has no known cause. The sample yields about 710,000 clones; more than 75% were counted once. Roughly 0.0086% of the sample goes to the ten largest clones. These sequences were also reported in another study, on human thymus T cells.

The sequenced sample consisted of thymocytes. The receptors here all came from a boy under two years old with a congenital heart defect. Donor details come from another sample of the same person, matched by shared clones.

This clone was observed a single time. The rearrangement uses TRBV5-6 and TRBJ2-7; TRBD1 matches 9 bases. The V gene end was trimmed by 6 bases and the J gene end by 4 bases; junction bases not matched to a gene: 8. This CDR3 spans 14 amino acids. The germline V gene encodes CDR1 SGHDT and CDR2 YYEEEE. CDR3 loop: CASTLRTGVYEQYF. In DNA, the CDR3 is TGTGCCAGCACACTAAGGACAGGGGTATACGAGCAGTACTTC.

This clone occurred once. The CDR3, as DNA: TGCGCCAGCAGCTTGGCCCCGATGGCTGCAGGGGTCCTTTATAGCAATCAGCCCCAGCATTTT. Translated, it gives CASSLAPMAAGVLYSNQPQHF. V is TRBV5-1 and J is TRBJ1-5; possible D gene TRBD1, 6 bases. V gave up 0 bases and J gave up 0 bases, with 25 bases separating them. The CDR3 length is 21 residues. The V gene's germline CDR1 is SGHRS and CDR2 YFSETQ.

This chain uses TRBV6-6 with TRBJ1-5, with TRBD1 as a possible D gene (6 bases). Per germline, CDR1 MNHNY and CDR2 SVGAGI (reference sequence). V gave up 0 bases and J gave up 8 bases, with 17 bases separating them. The CDR3 has 16 amino acids. The CDR3 DNA reads TGTGCCAGCAGTTACTCGGTCGGGGGGCACGGTGAGCCCCAGCATTTT. Translated: CASSYSVGGHGEPQHF.

V and J are TRBV2 and TRBJ2-7; TRBD2 might be the D (6 bases). The CDR3 is 15 residues long. The germline V gene has CDR1 SNHLY and CDR2 FYNNEI. V was clipped by 7 bases and J by 6 bases, with 22 bases between them. The CDR3 DNA follows: TGTGCCAGCATCCCTCGAGAGGGCCGCGGGGTCGAGCAGTACTTC. It specifies CASIPREGRGVEQYF.

The V gene is TRBV6-5, the J gene TRBJ1-1, with D perhaps TRBD1 (6 bases). Trimming took 5 bases from V and 3 from J, leaving 13 bases between them. The germline V gene has CDR1 MNHEY and CDR2 SVGAGI. CDR3 length equals 14 residues. The CDR3: CASSEQQGYTEAFF. CDR3 in DNA: TGTGCCAGCAGTGAGCAACAGGGTTACACTGAAGCTTTCTTT.

The chain employs TRBV7-6 and TRBJ2-1, with D possibly TRBD2 on 5 matching bases. Trimming stripped 3 bases from V and 9 bases from J, with 6 bases between. CDR3 size: 11 residues. Germline lookup yields CDR1 SGHVS and CDR2 FNYEAQ. The CDR3 protein is CASSLGSEQFF. For the CDR3, the DNA is TGTGCCAGCAGCTTGGGGAGTGAGCAGTTCTTC.

The V and J genes are TRBV19 and TRBJ2-1, with D perhaps matching TRBD2 (6 bases). The V end lost 5 bases, the J end lost 0 bases, and 17 bases lay between the germline ends. This CDR3 has 17 amino acids. CDR1 is LNHDA, CDR2 SQIVND, per germline (reference sequence). CDR3 protein: CASSEQEVAVSYNEQFF. The CDR3 nucleotides are TGTGCCAGTAGTGAGCAAGAGGTAGCGGTCTCCTACAATGAGCAGTTCTTC.

This clone was picked up a small number of times. The chain couples TRBV19 to TRBJ2-4, with 12 bases that match TRBD1. The V gene end was trimmed by 2 bases and the J gene end by 8 bases; junction bases not matched to a gene: 13. Germline values: CDR1 LNHDA, CDR2 SQIVND (reference sequence). This CDR3 has 18 amino acids. The CDR3 sequence is CASSIRNHGDRGLDIQYF. CDR3 DNA: TGTGCCAGTAGTATACGTAACCATGGGGACAGGGGGCTGGACATTCAGTACTTC. The whole variable domain, filled in from reference TRBV19 and TRBJ2-4, reads DGGITQSPKYLFRKEGQNVTLSCEQNLNHDAMYWYRQDPGQGLRLIYYSQIVNDFQKGDIAEGYSVSREKKESFPLTVTSAQKNPTAFYLCASSIRNHGDRGLDIQYFGAGTRLSVL.

The rearrangement links TRBV5-4 to TRBJ2-7; 13 nucleotides align to TRBD2. Germline V gene lookup returns CDR1 SGHNT and CDR2 YYREEE (reference sequence). The junction had 15 bases not matched to a gene; V was cut back by 1 base and J by 5 bases. The CDR3 spans 19 residues. DNA of the CDR3: TGTGCCAGCAGCTTGAATACTAGCGGGAGGGCCCTGGTTAGCAACGAGCAGTACTTC. Encoded protein: CASSLNTSGRALVSNEQYF.